The sequence of this T cell receptor (beta chain) was determined in a study of breast tumors, draining lymph nodes, adjacent tissues. J gave up 5 bases and V 0 bases, and 4 bases lay outside the gene matches. From germline, CDR1 is MGHRA and CDR2 YSYEKL. This CDR3 is 16 amino acids long. This clonotype was seen only once. Axillary draining lymph nodes of breast cancer patients supplied the node samples. TCRdb itself ran the multiplex PCR reads through MiXCR, one entry per CDR3 protein. The sample gives roughly 120,000 distinct CDR3 sequences, about 20% of which show up once; roughly 3.6% is in the top ten.

This clonotype was obtained from a female donor with breast cancer. Some clones in this sample may be carry-over from other donors' samples. The sample comprised axillary lymph node tissue. The chain uses TRBV4-1 and TRBJ2-1; TRBD2 agrees at 10 bases. The DNA for the CDR3 is TGCGCCAGCAGCCAAGAATACCTAGCGGGGGACAATGAGCAGTTCTTC. Protein: CASSQEYLAGDNEQFF.